The next 11 T cell receptor beta chains were all read from a single sample in a study of human T cells and chemical hapten exposure (dated by TCRdb to the early 2020s). The library was prepared using RACE. TCRdb records NextSeq 500 as the sequencer. The raw public data were reprocessed by TCRdb itself: fastp quality trimming at Q25, MiXCR clonotype calling, in-frame beta chains only. One record per CDR3 amino acid sequence lists the most common genes and DNA. This sample has 40,000 or so distinct CDR3 sequences in its table, and more than 9% of those were observed once. The top ten hold 11% to 15% of the sample. The time point label of this sample denotes: patch test 2, 6 weeks after DPC sensitization. Read against the paper, the sample's treatment or condition label means: therapeutic diphenylcyclopropenone sensitization with weekly scalp DPC. Total RNA was extracted from unfractionated whole blood that had been collected in Tempus Blood RNA tubes.

The material sequenced was whole blood, taken in connection with sensitization to the hapten diphenylcyclopropenone (DPC). The receptors were sampled from a woman aged 25-40 years with alopecia areata. Some clones in this sample may be carry-over from other donors' samples.

The CDR3 spells CASSLRASGGEETQYF. CDR3 bases: TGTGCCAGCAGCCTACGGGCTAGCGGGGGGGAGGAGACCCAGTACTTC. V usage is TRBV6-2 or TRBV6-3 and J usage is TRBJ2-5, with 12 bases that match TRBD2. Germline V lookup: CDR1 MNHEY, CDR2 SVGEGT. Trimming at V came to 6 bases and at J to 5 bases, leaving 10 bases not matched to a gene. The CDR3 loop spans 16 amino acids.

This clonotype was recorded many times. The chain is built from TRBV28 and TRBJ2-7; D possibly corresponds to TRBD2 (5 bases). CDR1 is MDHEN, CDR2 SYDVKM, per germline. This CDR3 region has 12 residues. V dropped 7 bases and J dropped 6 bases, with 13 bases sitting between them. CDR3 loop: CASKSSRAEQYF. For the CDR3, the DNA is TGTGCCAGCAAGTCCTCGAGGGCCGAGCAGTACTTC.

A few counts support this clonotype. This chain uses TRBV4-2 with TRBJ2-7, with TRBD1 matching over 9 bases. The length of the CDR3 is 16 residues. The junction had 10 bases not matched to a gene; V was cut back by 2 bases and J by 5 bases. Germline V gives CDR1 LGHNA, CDR2 YNFKEQ. CDR3 loop: CASSQRIGQGNHEQYF. The DNA of the CDR3 is TGTGCCAGCAGCCAACGTATAGGACAGGGGAACCACGAGCAGTACTTC.

This clonotype has only a few counts. The CDR3 DNA is TGTGCCAGTAGTGCCTCAGGGAGCTACGGGACTCCCTGGGGAGATACGCAGTATTTT. Translating gives CASSASGSYGTPWGDTQYF. This chain connects TRBV19 to TRBJ2-3, with D possibly TRBD2 on 6 matching bases. The CDR3 length is 19 residues. CDR1 and CDR2 (germline): LNHDA, SQIVND (reference sequence). Trimming shortened V by 5 bases and J by 5 bases, and 29 bases separated the two germline ends.

This clonotype was seen only a few times. The CDR3 region is CASRSGGNYNEQFF. For the CDR3, the DNA is TGTGCCAGCAGGAGCGGGGGGAACTACAATGAGCAGTTCTTC. The chain carries TRBV6-1 and TRBJ2-1; TRBD2 matches 9 bases. With 6 bases clipped from V and 3 bases from J, the junction kept 3 bases outside the gene matches. The CDR3 has 14 residues. Germline CDR1 is MNHNS and CDR2 is SASEGT.

At least ten counts were recorded for this clonotype. The chain employs TRBV29-1 and TRBJ2-5; tentatively, D is TRBD1 or TRBD2 (5 bases each). The germline CDR1 and CDR2 sequences are SQVTM and ANQGSEA. V was cut by 7 bases and J by 0 bases, with 12 bases left in between. The length of the CDR3 is 13 residues. CDR3 residues: CSAIEGNQETQYF. For the CDR3, the DNA is TGCAGCGCCATAGAGGGGAACCAAGAGACCCAGTACTTC.

This clonotype was picked up many times. The rearrangement uses TRBV6-6 and TRBJ1-6; no clear D. The CDR3 consists of 15 residues. Germline V gives CDR1 MNHNY, CDR2 SVGAGI (reference sequence). V was shortened by 7 bases and J by 5 bases, with 15 bases between the two germline ends. DNA of the CDR3: TGTGCCAGCAATAGCCGGGGAATGGATAATTCACCCCTCCACTTT. Protein product: CASNSRGMDNSPLHF.

The V call is TRBV18, the J call TRBJ2-1, with D possibly matching TRBD2 (6 bases). CDR1 KGHSH and CDR2 LQKENI come from the germline V gene. The CDR3 is made up of 14 amino acids. Trimming removed 1 base from V and 6 bases from J, with 10 bases in between. The CDR3 DNA reads as TGTGCCAGCTCACCACAGGGCGGGGTCAATGAGCAGTTCTTC. Its protein product is CASSPQGGVNEQFF. Based on the CDR3 plus reference TRBV18 and TRBJ2-1, the full variable domain is NAGVMQNPRHLVRRRGQEARLRCSPMKGHSHVYWYRQLPEEGLKFMVYLQKENIIDESGMPKERFSAEFPKEGPSILRIQQVVRGDSAAYFCASSPQGGVNEQFFGPGTRLTVL.

This sequence joins TRBV6-6 and TRBJ2-2, with 7 bases fitting TRBD2. The CDR3 runs 15 residues. Germline CDR1 MNHNY, CDR2 SVGAGI (reference sequence). V lost 2 bases to trimming and J lost 5 bases; unmatched junction nucleotides: 5. The DNA for the CDR3 is TGTGCCAGCAGTTACCAGGGCGGGGGAACCGGGGAGCTGTTTTTT. Protein: CASSYQGGGTGELFF.

This clonotype was seen more than once but under ten times. The chain recombines TRBV29-1 with TRBJ2-3; 8 bases agree with TRBD2. With V trimmed by 2 bases and J by 7 bases, 8 bases remained unmatched. Germline CDR1 reads SQVTM; CDR2 reads ANQGSEA. CDR3 length: 14 residues. The CDR3 region has the DNA TGCAGCGTTGAATTCGGAAGCGGGGGATATACGCAGTATTTT. Its translation is CSVEFGSGGYTQYF.

This clonotype was counted between two and nine times. The chain links TRBV7-9 to TRBJ1-2; perhaps TRBD1 as D (5 bases). There are 18 residues in the CDR3. The germline CDR1 and CDR2 sequences are SEHNR and FQNEAQ (reference sequence). Trimming shortened V by 4 bases and J by 0 bases, and 21 bases separated the two germline ends. The CDR3 here is CASSSYGARQGANYGYTF. The CDR3 DNA reads as TGTGCCAGCAGCTCTTACGGCGCCAGGCAGGGAGCTAACTATGGCTACACCTTC.